The next 10 T cell receptor beta chains were all read from a single sample in a study of radiotherapy plus CTLA-4 blockade in lung cancer. Sequencing was performed with immunoSEQ multiplex PCR; in TCRdb, only in-frame clones are kept and a portion is missing. The sample lists 90,000 to 100,000 clones; 88% were seen once. The sample in question was peripheral blood, obtained from a patient treated with radiotherapy plus ipilimumab. Source of these receptors: a human donor with non-small cell lung cancer that progressed on radiotherapy plus ipilimumab.

J is TRBJ2-1 and V is TRBV7-3, with no clear D. The CDR3 length is 12 residues. The germline V gene encodes CDR1 SGHTA and CDR2 FQGTGA. V was trimmed by 3 bases and J by 6 bases, leaving 6 bases between them. The CDR3 bases are TGTGCCAGCAGCTTCCCAGGCAATGAGCAGTTCTTC. Translating gives CASSFPGNEQFF. The full variable domain, with the rest looked up from reference TRBV7-3 and TRBJ2-1, is GAGVSQTPSNKVTEKGKYVELRCDPISGHTALYWYRQSLGQGPEFLIYFQGTGAADDSGLPNDRFFAVRPEGSVSTLKIQRTERGDSAVYLCASSFPGNEQFFGPGTRLTVL.

The V gene is TRBV10-2, the J gene TRBJ1-5; D might be TRBD1 (6 bases). The V and J ends lost 6 bases and 6 bases respectively, with 18 bases between them. The CDR3 length is 15 residues. Germline-derived CDR1 and CDR2 are WSHSY and SAAADI. The CDR3 protein is CASRGTGSQGQPQHF. The CDR3 region has the DNA TGCGCCAGCAGAGGAACAGGGTCCCAGGGTCAGCCCCAGCATTTT.

The chain combines TRBV6-6 with TRBJ2-1; 7 nucleotides align to TRBD2. The V and J ends lost 7 bases and 2 bases, in that order; junction bases with no gene match: 5. This CDR3 has 14 residues. Germline CDR1 MNHNY, CDR2 SVGAGI (reference sequence). CDR3 region: CASNRGLAYNEQFF. The CDR3 coding sequence is TGTGCCAGCAACCGAGGACTAGCCTACAATGAGCAGTTCTTC.

This clone was detected only once. One end of the junction does not line up with germline, which may come from a read error. The V gene is TRBV19, the J gene TRBJ2-3; 7 nucleotides match TRBD2. The V gene's germline CDR1 is LNHDA and CDR2 SQIVND (reference sequence). The length of the CDR3 is 12 residues. The CDR3 region has the DNA TGCGGGAGCGGGGTCCCTGGGGCTACGCAGTATTTT. Residues: CGSGVPGATQYF. Full variable domain (outside the CDR3, taken from reference TRBV19 and TRBJ2-3): DGGITQSPKYLFRKEGQNVTLSCEQNLNHDAMYWYRQDPGQGLRLIYYSQIVNDFQKGDIAEGYSVSREKKESFPLTVTSAQKNPTAFYLCGSGVPGATQYFGPGTRLTVL.

A single count supports this clone. The rearrangement links TRBV29-1 to TRBJ1-1; weak D call: TRBD1 (5 bases). The CDR3 extends over 13 amino acids. V lost 4 bases to trimming and J lost 3 bases, with 12 bases between them. Germline CDR1 is SQVTM and CDR2 is ANQGSEA. CDR3 nucleotide sequence: TGCAGCGTTGTTCTGGGGGTTGACACTGAAGCTTTCTTT. Translation gives CSVVLGVDTEAFF. Filled out from reference TRBV29-1 and TRBJ1-1, the complete variable domain reads SAVISQKPSRDICQRGTSLTIQCQVDSQVTMMFWYRQQPGQSLTLIATANQGSEATYESGFVIDKFPISRPNLTFSTLTVSNMSPEDSSIYLCSVVLGVDTEAFFGQGTRLTVV.

This clone has more than one count but fewer than ten. The chain combines TRBV18 with TRBJ2-2; D not resolved. The CDR3 has 14 amino acids. The germline V gene encodes CDR1 KGHSH and CDR2 LQKENI. Trimming took off 1 base at V and 8 bases at J, with 11 bases between the two ends. In nucleotides, the CDR3 is TGTGCCAGCTCACCACAGGGAAAGGAAGGGGAGCTGTTTTTT. Its translation: CASSPQGKEGELFF.

This clone was counted a single time. The CDR3, as DNA: TGCAGCGCCGGTAGCGGTCAAGAGACCCAGTACTTC. Protein sequence: CSAGSGQETQYF. The V call is TRBV29-1, the J call TRBJ2-5; D possibly corresponds to TRBD2 (6 bases). V was trimmed by 7 bases and J by 2 bases, leaving 11 bases between them. This CDR3 contains 12 residues. Germline V gene data show CDR1 as SQVTM and CDR2 as ANQGSEA.

The rearrangement uses TRBV5-1 and TRBJ2-7; D ambiguous. The V end lost 0 bases, the J end lost 10 bases, and 11 bases lay between the germline ends. In germline, CDR1 is SGHRS, CDR2 YFSETQ. This CDR3 has 12 residues. The CDR3 sequence: CASSLEGETQYF. DNA of the CDR3: TGCGCCAGCAGCTTGGAGGGCGAAACCCAGTACTTC.

V gene TRBV6-1 combines with J gene TRBJ2-6; D gene unclear. There are 13 residues in the CDR3. V was cut by 5 bases and J by 1 base, with 3 bases left in between. Germline-derived CDR1 and CDR2 are MNHNS and SASEGT. The CDR3 DNA sequence: TGTGCCAGCAGTTATTCTGGGGCCAACGTCCTGACTTTC. This translates into CASSYSGANVLTF.

This chain uses TRBV7-9 with TRBJ2-1; D is unclear. Deletions cut 1 base from V and 6 bases from J, with 4 bases between. The germline V gene has CDR1 SEHNR and CDR2 FQNEAQ (reference sequence). CDR3 size: 12 residues. As DNA, the CDR3 is TGTGCCAGCAGCTTAGTAGTCAATGAGCAGTTCTTC. Its protein product is CASSLVVNEQFF.